Listed below are T cell receptor beta chains from one sample, sequenced in a study of blood T cells in healthy people across ages. TCRdb used MiXCR to reprocess the 5' RACE reads, holding one entry per CDR3 protein. The sample lists roughly 1,500,000 distinct CDR3 sequences, almost 35% occurring once. Sequencing was carried out using blood. The receptors here all came from a woman in her thirties in good health. CDR3s include the opening cysteine and the closing phenylalanine or tryptophan.

v_call cdr3_aa
TRBV3-1 CASSPARGLRTDTQYF
TRBV28 CASSFQRLAKNIQYF
TRBV24-1 CATSDPAGRSYNEQFF
TRBV27 CASAGTGFGSYNEQFF
TRBV6-6 CASSYSLAGVYNEQFF
TRBV5-1 CANSRTSTYEQYF
TRBV12-3/TRBV12-4 CASTDFGPDYGYTF
TRBV15 CATSPSGQTEEQYF
TRBV16 CASSQFGRKGPNQPQHF
TRBV7-7 CASSLGLSGSGTDTQYF
TRBV13 CASSLGRGARETQYF